Given below is one T cell receptor (beta chain) in context. The data stem from a study of blood T cell repertoires in COVID-19. On the study more broadly: Collection of acute and convalescent COVID-19 samples took place in the United States, Italy and Spain.

Looked up from germline, CDR1 is GTSNPN and CDR2 is SVGIG (reference sequence). Trimming removed 0 bases from V and 7 bases from J, with 18 bases in between. CDR3 size: 16 residues. Data came from immunoSEQ multiplex PCR; TCRdb stores just in-frame clones and leaves some out. The data show hundreds of thousands of clones, about 82% seen once. The sample comprised peripheral blood. The TCR sequence derives from a man aged 50 or older with active or convalescent COVID-19. V and J are TRBV30 and TRBJ2-2, with a tentative D call TRBD1 (7 bases). Written as DNA, the CDR3 is TGTGCCTGGAGTGTACTAGGAGGGGGCGCCGGCGGGGAGCTGTTTTTT. Protein sequence: CAWSVLGGGAGGELFF.